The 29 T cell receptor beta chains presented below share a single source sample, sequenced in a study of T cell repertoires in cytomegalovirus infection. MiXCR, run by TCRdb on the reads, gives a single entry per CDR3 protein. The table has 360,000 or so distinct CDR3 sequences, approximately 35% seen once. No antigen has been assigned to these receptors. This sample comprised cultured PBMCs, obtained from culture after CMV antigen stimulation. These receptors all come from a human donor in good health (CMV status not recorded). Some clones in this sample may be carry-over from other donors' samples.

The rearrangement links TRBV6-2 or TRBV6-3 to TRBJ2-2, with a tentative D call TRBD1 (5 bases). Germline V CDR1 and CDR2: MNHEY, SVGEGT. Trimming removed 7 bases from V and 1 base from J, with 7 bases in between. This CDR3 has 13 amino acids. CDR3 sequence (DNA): TGTGCCAGCACGACAGTGAACACCGGGGAGCTGTTTTTT. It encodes CASTTVNTGELFF.

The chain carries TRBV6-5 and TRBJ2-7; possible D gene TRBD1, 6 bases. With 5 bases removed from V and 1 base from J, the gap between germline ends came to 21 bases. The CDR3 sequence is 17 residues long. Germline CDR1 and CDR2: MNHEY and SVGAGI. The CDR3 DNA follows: TGTGCCAGCAGTGAAGGATGGGGGCAGGGCACTTCCTACGAGCAGTACTTC. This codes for CASSEGWGQGTSYEQYF.

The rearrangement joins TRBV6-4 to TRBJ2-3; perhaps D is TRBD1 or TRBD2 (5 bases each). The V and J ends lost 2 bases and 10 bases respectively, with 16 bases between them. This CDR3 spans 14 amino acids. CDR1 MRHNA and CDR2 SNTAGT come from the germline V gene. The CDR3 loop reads CASSDPGRPEAQYF. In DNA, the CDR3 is TGTGCCAGCAGTGACCCGGGACGGCCGGAGGCGCAGTATTTT.

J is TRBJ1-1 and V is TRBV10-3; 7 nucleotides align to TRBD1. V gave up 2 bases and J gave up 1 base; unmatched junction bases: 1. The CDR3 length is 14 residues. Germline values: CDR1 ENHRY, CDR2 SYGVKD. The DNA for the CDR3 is TGTGCCATCAGTGAGAGGACAGGGAACACTGAAGCTTTCTTT. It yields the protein CAISERTGNTEAFF.

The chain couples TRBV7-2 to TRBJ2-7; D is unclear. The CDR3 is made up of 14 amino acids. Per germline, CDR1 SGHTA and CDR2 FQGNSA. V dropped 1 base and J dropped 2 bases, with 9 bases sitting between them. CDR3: CASSLGVGPYEQYV. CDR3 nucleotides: TGTGCCAGCAGCTTAGGGGTAGGCCCCTACGAGCAGTACGTC.

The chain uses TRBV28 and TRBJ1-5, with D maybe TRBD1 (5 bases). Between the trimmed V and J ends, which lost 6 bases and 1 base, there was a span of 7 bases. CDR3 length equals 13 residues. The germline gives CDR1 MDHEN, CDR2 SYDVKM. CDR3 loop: CASRWGSNQPQHF. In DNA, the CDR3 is TGTGCCAGCAGGTGGGGGAGCAATCAGCCCCAGCATTTT.

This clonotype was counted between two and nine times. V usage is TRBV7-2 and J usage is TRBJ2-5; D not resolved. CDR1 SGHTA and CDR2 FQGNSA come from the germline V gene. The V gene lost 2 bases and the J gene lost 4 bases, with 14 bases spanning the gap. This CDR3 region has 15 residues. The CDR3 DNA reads TGTGCCAGCAGCTTATTGTCCAACCCCGTAGAGACCCAGTACTTC. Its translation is CASSLLSNPVETQYF.

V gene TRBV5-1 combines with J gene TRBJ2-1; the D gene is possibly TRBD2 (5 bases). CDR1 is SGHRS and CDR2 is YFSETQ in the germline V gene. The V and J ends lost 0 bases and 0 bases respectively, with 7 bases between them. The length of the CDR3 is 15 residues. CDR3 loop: CASSLVGISYNEQFF. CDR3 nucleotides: TGCGCCAGCAGCTTGGTCGGGATCTCCTACAATGAGCAGTTCTTC. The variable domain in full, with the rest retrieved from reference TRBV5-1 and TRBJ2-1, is KAGVTQTPRYLIKTRGQQVTLSCSPISGHRSVSWYQQTPGQGLQFLFEYFSETQRNKGNFPGRFSGRQFSNSRSEMNVSTLELGDSALYLCASSLVGISYNEQFFGPGTRLTVL.

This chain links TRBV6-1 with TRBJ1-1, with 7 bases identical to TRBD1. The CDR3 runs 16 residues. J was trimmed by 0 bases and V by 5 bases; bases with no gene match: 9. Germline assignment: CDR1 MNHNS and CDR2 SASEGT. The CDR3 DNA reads TGTGCCAGCAGTCCGGGGGACAGCCGCATGAACACTGAAGCTTTCTTT. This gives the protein CASSPGDSRMNTEAFF.

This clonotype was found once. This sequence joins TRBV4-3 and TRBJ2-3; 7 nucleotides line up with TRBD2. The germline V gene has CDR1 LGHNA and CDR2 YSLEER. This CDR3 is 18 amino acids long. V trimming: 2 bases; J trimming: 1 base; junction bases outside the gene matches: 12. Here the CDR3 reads CASSQTFRQRDGTDTQYF. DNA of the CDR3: TGCGCCAGCAGCCAAACCTTCCGCCAGCGGGATGGCACAGATACGCAGTATTTT.

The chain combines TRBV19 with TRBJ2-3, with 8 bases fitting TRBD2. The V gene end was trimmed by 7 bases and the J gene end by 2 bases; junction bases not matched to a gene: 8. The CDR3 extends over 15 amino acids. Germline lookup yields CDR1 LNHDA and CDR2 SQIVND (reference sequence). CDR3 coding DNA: TGTGCCAGTACCCGTAGCGGGATTTCCACAGATACGCAGTATTTT. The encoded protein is CASTRSGISTDTQYF. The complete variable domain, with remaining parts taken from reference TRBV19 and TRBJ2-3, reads DGGITQSPKYLFRKEGQNVTLSCEQNLNHDAMYWYRQDPGQGLRLIYYSQIVNDFQKGDIAEGYSVSREKKESFPLTVTSAQKNPTAFYLCASTRSGISTDTQYFGPGTRLTVL.

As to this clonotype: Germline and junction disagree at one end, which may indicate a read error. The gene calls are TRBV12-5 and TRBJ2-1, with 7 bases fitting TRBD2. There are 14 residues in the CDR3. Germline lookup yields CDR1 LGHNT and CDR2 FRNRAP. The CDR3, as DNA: TGTGCTAGTGGCTCTAAAATCTCTAGCGGAGAACTCCACTTC. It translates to CASGSKISSGELHF.

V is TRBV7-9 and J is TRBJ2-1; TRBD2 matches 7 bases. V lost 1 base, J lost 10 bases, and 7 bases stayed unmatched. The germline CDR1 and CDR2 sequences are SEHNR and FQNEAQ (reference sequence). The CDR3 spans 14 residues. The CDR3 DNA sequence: TGTGCCAGCAGCTTAGGCGGGAGTACCGGGGAGCAGTTCTTC. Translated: CASSLGGSTGEQFF.

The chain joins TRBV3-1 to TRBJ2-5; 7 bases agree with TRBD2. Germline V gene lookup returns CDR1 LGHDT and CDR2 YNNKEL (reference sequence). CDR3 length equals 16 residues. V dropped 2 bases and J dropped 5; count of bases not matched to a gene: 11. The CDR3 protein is CASSQSFAGVGETQYF. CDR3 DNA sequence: TGTGCCAGCAGCCAATCTTTCGCGGGGGTAGGGGAGACCCAGTACTTC.

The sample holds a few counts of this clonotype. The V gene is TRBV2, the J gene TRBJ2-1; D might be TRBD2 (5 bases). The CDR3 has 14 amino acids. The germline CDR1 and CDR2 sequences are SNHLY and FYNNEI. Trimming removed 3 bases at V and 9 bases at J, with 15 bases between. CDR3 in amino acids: CASSEGTSPTEQFF. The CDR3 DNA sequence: TGTGCCAGCAGTGAGGGAACTAGTCCCACTGAGCAGTTCTTC.

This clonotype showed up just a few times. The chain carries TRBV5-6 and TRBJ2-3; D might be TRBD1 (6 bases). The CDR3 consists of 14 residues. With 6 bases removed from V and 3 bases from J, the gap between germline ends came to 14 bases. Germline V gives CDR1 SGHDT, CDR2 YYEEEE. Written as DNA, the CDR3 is TGTGCCAGCAACCCCAACAGGGTTACAGATACGCAGTATTTT. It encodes CASNPNRVTDTQYF.

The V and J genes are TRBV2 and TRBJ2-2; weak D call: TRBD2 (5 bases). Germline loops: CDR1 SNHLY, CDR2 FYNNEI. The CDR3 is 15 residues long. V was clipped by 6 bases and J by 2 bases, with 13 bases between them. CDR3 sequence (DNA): TGTGCCAGCAGCCGAGAGACTACTAACACCGGGGAGCTGTTTTTT. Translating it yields CASSRETTNTGELFF.

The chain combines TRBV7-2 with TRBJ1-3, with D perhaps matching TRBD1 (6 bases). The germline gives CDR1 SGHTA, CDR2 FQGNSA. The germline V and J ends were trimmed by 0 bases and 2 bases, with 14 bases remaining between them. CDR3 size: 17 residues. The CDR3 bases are TGTGCCAGCAGCTTAGCGTTTTCAGGGGCCACTGGAAACACCATATATTTT. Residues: CASSLAFSGATGNTIYF.

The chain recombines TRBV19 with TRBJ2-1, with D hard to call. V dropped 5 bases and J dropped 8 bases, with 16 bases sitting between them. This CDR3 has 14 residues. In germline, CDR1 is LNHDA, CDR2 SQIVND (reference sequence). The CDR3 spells CASSPGVFLDEQFF. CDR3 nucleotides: TGTGCCAGTAGTCCGGGCGTGTTCCTCGATGAGCAGTTCTTC.

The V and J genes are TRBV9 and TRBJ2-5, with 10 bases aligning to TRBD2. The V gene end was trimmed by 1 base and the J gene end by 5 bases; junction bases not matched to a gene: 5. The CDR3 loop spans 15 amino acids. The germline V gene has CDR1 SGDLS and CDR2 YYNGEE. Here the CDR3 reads CASSVSGLAAETQYF. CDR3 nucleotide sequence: TGTGCCAGCAGCGTATCTGGACTAGCGGCGGAGACCCAGTACTTC.

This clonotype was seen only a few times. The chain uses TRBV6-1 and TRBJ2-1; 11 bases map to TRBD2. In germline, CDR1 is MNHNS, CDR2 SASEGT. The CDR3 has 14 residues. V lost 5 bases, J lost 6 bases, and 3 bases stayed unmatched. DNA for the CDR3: TGTGCCAGCAGTACGGGACTAGCGGCCAATGAGCAGTTCTTC. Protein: CASSTGLAANEQFF.

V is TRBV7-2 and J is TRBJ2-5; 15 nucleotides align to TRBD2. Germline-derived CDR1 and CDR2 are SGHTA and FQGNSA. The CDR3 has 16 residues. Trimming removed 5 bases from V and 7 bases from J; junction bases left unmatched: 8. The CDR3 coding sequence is TGTGCCAGCAGCGCCGGACTAGCGGGAGGGCTCGGGACCCAGTACTTC. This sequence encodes CASSAGLAGGLGTQYF.

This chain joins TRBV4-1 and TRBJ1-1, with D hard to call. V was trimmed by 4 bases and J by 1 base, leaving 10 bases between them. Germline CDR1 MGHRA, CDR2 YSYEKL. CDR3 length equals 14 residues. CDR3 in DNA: TGCGCCAGCAGCCTGGAGTGGGGGAACACTGAAGCTTTCTTT. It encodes CASSLEWGNTEAFF.

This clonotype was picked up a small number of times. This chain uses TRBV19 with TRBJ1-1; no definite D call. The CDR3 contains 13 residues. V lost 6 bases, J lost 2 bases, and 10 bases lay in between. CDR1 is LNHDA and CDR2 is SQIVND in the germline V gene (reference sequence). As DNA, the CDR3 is TGTGCCAGTAGAGGGCCCCTAAACACTGAAGCTTTCTTT. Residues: CASRGPLNTEAFF.

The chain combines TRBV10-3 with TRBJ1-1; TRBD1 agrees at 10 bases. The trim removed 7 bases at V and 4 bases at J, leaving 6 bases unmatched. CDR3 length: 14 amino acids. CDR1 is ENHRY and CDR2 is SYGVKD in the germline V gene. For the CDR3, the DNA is TGTGCCATCACCCGGGACAGGGGTATCACTGAAGCTTTCTTT. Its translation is CAITRDRGITEAFF.

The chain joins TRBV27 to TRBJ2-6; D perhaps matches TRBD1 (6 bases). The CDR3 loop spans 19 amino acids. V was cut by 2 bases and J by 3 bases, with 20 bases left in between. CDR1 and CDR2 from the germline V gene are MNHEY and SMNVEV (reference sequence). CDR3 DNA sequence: TGTGCCAGCAGTTTAGCCAGCCCCAGGGGATGGGATGGGGCCAACGTCCTGACTTTC. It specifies CASSLASPRGWDGANVLTF.

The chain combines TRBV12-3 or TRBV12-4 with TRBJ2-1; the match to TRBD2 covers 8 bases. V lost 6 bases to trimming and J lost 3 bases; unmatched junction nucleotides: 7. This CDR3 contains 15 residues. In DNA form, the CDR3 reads TGTGCCAGCAGCTATGGGCTAGCGGGCTACAATGAGCAGTTCTTC. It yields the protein CASSYGLAGYNEQFF.

The CDR3 DNA reads as TGTGCCAGTAGTATGGAGGGGACGAGTCAGCCCCAGCATTTT. Its protein product is CASSMEGTSQPQHF. This sequence joins TRBV19 and TRBJ1-5, with a possible D match to TRBD1 (5 bases). Germline V gene lookup returns CDR1 LNHDA and CDR2 SQIVND (reference sequence). The CDR3 sequence is 14 residues long. Trimming cost V 3 bases and J 6 bases, with 12 bases left between them.

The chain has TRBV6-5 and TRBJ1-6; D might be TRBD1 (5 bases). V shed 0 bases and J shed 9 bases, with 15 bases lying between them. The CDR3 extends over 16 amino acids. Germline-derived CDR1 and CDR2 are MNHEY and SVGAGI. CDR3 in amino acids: CASSYSFGAPGSPLHF. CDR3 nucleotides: TGTGCCAGCAGTTACTCGTTTGGGGCCCCGGGTTCACCCCTCCACTTT.